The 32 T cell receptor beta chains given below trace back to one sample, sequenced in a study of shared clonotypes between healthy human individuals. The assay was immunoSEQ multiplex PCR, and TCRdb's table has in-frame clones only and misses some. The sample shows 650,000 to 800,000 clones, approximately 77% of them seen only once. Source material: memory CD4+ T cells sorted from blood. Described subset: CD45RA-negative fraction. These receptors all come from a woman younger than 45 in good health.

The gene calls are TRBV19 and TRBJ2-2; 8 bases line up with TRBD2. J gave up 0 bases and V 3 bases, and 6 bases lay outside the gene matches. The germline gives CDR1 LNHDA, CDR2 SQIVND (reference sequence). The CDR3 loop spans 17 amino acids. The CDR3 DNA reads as TGTGCCAGTAGTATCGTGAATAGCGGGGCGAACACCGGGGAGCTGTTTTTT. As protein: CASSIVNSGANTGELFF.

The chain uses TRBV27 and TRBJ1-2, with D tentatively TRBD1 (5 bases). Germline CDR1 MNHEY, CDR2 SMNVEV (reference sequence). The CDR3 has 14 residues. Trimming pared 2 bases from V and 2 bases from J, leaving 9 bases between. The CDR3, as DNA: TGTGCCAGCAGTTTAAGGGGCCGGAACTATGGCTACACCTTC. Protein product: CASSLRGRNYGYTF.

The chain's CDR3 is CASSLGAQYEKLFF. The CDR3, as DNA: TGCGCCAGCAGCTTGGGTGCTCAGTATGAAAAACTGTTTTTT. The J gene is TRBJ1-4, the V gene TRBV5-1; D gene unclear. Looked up from germline, CDR1 is SGHRS and CDR2 is YFSETQ. The V and J ends lost 0 bases and 6 bases respectively, with 9 bases between them. This CDR3 has 14 residues.

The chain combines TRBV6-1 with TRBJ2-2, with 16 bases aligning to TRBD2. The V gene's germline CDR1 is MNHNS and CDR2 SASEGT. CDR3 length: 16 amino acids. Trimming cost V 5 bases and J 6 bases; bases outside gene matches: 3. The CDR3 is CASSKGTSGRAGELFF. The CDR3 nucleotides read TGTGCCAGCAGTAAAGGGACTAGCGGGAGGGCCGGGGAGCTGTTTTTT.

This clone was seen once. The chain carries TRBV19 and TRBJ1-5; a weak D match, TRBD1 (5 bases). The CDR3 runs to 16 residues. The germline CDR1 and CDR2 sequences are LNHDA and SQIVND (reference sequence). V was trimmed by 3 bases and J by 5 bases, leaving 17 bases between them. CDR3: CASSMDGAETHQPQHF. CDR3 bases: TGTGCCAGTAGTATGGACGGGGCCGAAACCCATCAGCCCCAGCATTTT.

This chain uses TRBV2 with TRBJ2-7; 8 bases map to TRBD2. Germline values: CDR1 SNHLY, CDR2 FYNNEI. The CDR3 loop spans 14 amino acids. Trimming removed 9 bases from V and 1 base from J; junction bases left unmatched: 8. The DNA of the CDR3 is TGTGCCAGGGAAAGCGGGAGAGGATCCTACGAGCAGTACTTC. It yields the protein CARESGRGSYEQYF.

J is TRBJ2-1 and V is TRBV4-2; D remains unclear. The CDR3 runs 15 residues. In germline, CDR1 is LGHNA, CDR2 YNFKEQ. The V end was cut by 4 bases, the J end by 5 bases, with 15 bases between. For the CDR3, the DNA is TGTGCCAGCAGCCCCACCTTGACTCGTGACAATGAGCAGTTCTTC. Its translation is CASSPTLTRDNEQFF.

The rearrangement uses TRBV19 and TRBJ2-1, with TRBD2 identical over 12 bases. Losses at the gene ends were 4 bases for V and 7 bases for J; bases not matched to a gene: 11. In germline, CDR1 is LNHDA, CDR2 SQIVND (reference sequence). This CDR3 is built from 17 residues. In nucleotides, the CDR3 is TGTGCCAGTAGTACGACGCCCGGACTAGCGGGAAGAAATGAGCAGTTCTTC. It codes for CASSTTPGLAGRNEQFF.

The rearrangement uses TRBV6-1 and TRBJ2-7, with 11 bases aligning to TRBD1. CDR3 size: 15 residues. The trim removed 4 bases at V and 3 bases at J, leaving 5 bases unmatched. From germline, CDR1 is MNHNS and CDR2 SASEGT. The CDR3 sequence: CASSVSGTGGYEQYF. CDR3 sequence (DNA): TGTGCCAGCAGTGTCTCCGGGACAGGGGGCTACGAGCAGTACTTC.

DNA for the CDR3: TGTGCCAGCAGCTCCGATTGGGACAGGGGGTTCTATGGCTACACCTTC. Translated, it gives CASSSDWDRGFYGYTF. The chain combines TRBV5-4 with TRBJ1-2; TRBD1 matches at 11 bases. The ends lost 3 bases at V and 4 bases at J; junction bases unmatched: 8. The CDR3 length is 16 residues. Germline-derived CDR1 and CDR2 are SGHNT and YYREEE (reference sequence).

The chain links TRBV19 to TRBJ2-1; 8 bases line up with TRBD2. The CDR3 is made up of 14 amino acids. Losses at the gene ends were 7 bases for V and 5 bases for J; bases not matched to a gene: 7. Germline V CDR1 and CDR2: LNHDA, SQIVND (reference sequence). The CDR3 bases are TGTGCCAGTAACCGCTGGCGGGGGGACAATGAGCAGTTCTTC. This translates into CASNRWRGDNEQFF.

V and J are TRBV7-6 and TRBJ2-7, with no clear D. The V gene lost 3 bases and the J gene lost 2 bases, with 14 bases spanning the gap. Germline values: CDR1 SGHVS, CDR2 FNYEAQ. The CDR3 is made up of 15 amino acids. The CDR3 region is CASSFSPSETYEQYF. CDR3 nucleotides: TGTGCCAGCAGCTTTTCGCCCAGCGAAACCTACGAGCAGTACTTC. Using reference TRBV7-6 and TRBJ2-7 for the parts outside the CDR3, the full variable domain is GAGVSQSPRYKVTKRGQDVALRCDPISGHVSLYWYRQALGQGPEFLTYFNYEAQQDKSGLPNDRFSAERPEGSISTLTIQRTEQRDSAMYRCASSFSPSETYEQYFGPGTRLTVT.

Written as DNA, the CDR3 is TGTGCCAGCAGTTTATTTCCCCTAAGGGGCAATGAGCAGTTCTTC. Translating gives CASSLFPLRGNEQFF. This sequence joins TRBV28 and TRBJ2-1; possible D gene TRBD1, 5 bases. The CDR3 is 15 residues long. V was clipped by 1 base and J by 6 bases, with 13 bases between them. Germline V gene data show CDR1 as MDHEN and CDR2 as SYDVKM.

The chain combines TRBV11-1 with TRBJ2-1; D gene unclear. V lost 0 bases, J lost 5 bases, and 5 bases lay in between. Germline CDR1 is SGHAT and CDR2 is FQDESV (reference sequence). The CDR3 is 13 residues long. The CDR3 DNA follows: TGTGCCAGCAGCTTAGCGCTAGACAATGAGCAGTTCTTC. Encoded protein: CASSLALDNEQFF.

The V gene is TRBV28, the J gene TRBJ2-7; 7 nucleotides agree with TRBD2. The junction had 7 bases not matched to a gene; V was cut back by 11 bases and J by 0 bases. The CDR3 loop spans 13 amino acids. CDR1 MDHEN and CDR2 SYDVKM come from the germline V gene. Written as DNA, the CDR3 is TGTGCCGCCCTAGGCGGGAGCTCCTACGAGCAGTACTTC. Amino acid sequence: CAALGGSSYEQYF.

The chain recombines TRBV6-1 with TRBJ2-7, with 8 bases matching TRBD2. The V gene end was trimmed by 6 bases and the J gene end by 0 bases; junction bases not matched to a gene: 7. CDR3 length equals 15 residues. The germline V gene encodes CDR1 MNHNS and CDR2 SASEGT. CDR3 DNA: TGTGCCAGCAGGATCCTTAGCGGGGCCTCCTACGAGCAGTACTTC. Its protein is CASRILSGASYEQYF.

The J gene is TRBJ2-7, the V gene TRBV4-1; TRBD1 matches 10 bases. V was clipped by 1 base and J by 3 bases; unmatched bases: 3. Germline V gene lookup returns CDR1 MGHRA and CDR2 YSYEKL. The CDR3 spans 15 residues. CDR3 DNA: TGCGCCAGCAGCCAAGGACAGGGGGCGGTCTACGAGCAGTACTTC. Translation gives CASSQGQGAVYEQYF.

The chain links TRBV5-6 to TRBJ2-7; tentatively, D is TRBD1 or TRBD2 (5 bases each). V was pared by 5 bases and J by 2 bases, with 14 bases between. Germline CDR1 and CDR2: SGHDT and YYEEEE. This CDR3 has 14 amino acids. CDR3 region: CASRTRGTAYEQYF. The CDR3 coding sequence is TGTGCCAGCAGGACGAGGGGAACGGCCTACGAGCAGTACTTC. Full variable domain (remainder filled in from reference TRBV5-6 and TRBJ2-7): DAGVTQSPTHLIKTRGQQVTLRCSPKSGHDTVSWYQQALGQGPQFIFQYYEEEERQRGNFPDRFSGHQFPNYSSELNVNALLLGDSALYLCASRTRGTAYEQYFGPGTRLTVT.

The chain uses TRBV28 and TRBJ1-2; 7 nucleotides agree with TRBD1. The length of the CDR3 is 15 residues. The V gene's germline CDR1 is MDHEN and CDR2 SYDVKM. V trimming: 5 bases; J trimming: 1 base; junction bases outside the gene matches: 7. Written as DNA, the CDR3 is TGTGCCAGCAGTCTCCTAACAGGGGATAACTATGGCTACACCTTC. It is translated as CASSLLTGDNYGYTF.

CDR3 sequence: CASSNGQGAAGELFF. As DNA, the CDR3 is TGTGCCAGCAGCAACGGACAGGGGGCAGCCGGGGAGCTGTTTTTT. V is TRBV11-3 and J is TRBJ2-2, with TRBD1 matching over 11 bases. The germline CDR1 and CDR2 sequences are SGHNT and YENEEA. The length of the CDR3 is 15 residues. V dropped 5 bases and J dropped 6; count of bases not matched to a gene: 5.

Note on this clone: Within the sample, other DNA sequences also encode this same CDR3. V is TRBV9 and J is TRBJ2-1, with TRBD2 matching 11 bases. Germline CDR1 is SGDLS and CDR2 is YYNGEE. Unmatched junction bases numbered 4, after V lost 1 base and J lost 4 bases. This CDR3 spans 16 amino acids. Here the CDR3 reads CASSVTGTSGYNEQFF. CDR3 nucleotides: TGTGCCAGCAGCGTAACCGGGACTAGCGGTTACAATGAGCAGTTCTTC.

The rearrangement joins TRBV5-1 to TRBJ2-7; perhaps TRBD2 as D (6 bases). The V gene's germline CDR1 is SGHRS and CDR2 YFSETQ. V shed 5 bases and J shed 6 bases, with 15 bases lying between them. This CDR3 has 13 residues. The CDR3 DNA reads TGCGCCAGCAGTTCCTTCCCCGGGGGCGAGCAGTACTTC. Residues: CASSSFPGGEQYF.

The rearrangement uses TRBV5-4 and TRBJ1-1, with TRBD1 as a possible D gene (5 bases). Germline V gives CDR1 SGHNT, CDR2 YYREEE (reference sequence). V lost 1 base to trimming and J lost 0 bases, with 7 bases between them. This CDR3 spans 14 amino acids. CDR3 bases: TGTGCCAGCAGCTTGCTGGGGGTGAACACTGAAGCTTTCTTT. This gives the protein CASSLLGVNTEAFF.

The CDR3 sequence is CAWSVWLAGRPYEQYF. The CDR3, as DNA: TGTGCCTGGAGTGTATGGCTAGCGGGGAGACCGTACGAGCAGTACTTC. V and J are TRBV30 and TRBJ2-7, with 9 bases matching TRBD2. J was trimmed by 4 bases and V by 0 bases; bases with no gene match: 10. This CDR3 is 16 amino acids long. Germline-derived CDR1 and CDR2 are GTSNPN and SVGIG (reference sequence).

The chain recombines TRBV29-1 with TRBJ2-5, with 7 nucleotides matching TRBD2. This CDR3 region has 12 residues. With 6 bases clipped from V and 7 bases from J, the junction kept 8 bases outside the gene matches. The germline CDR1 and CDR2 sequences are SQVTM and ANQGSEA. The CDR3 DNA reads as TGCAGCGTCAGCCTAGCGGAAACGACCCAGTACTTC. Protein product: CSVSLAETTQYF. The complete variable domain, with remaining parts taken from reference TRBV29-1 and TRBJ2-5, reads SAVISQKPSRDICQRGTSLTIQCQVDSQVTMMFWYRQQPGQSLTLIATANQGSEATYESGFVIDKFPISRPNLTFSTLTVSNMSPEDSSIYLCSVSLAETTQYFGPGTRLLVL.

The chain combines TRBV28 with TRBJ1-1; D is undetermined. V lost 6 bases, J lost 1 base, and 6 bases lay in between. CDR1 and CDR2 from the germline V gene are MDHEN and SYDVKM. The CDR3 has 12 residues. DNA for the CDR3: TGTGCCAGCAGGGCCCCGAACACTGAAGCTTTCTTT. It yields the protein CASRAPNTEAFF.

CDR3 sequence reads: CASSLLDRDTEAFF. CDR3 nucleotides: TGCGCCAGCAGCTTACTGGACAGGGACACTGAAGCTTTCTTT. The chain links TRBV5-1 to TRBJ1-1; the match to TRBD1 covers 8 bases. The CDR3 sequence is 14 residues long. Germline values: CDR1 SGHRS, CDR2 YFSETQ. J was trimmed by 3 bases and V by 2 bases; bases with no gene match: 3.

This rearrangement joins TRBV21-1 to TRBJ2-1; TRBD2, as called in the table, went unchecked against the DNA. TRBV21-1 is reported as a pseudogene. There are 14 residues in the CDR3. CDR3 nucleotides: TGTGCCAGCAGCAAAGTTCGGGGTCGCAATGAGCAGTTCTTC. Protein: CASSKVRGRNEQFF.

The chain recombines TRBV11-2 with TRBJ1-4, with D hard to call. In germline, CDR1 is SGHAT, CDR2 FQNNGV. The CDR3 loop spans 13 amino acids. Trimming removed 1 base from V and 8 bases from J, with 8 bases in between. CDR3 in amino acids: CASSLVADEKLFF. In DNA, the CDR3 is TGTGCCAGCAGCTTAGTGGCGGACGAAAAACTGTTTTTT.

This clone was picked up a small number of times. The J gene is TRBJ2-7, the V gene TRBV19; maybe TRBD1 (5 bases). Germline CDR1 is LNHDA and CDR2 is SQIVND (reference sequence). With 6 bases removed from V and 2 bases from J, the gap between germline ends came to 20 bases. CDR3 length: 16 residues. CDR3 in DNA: TGTGCCAGTAGGGAACCCCGGACATTGGAAGCCTACGAGCAGTACTTC. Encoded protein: CASREPRTLEAYEQYF.

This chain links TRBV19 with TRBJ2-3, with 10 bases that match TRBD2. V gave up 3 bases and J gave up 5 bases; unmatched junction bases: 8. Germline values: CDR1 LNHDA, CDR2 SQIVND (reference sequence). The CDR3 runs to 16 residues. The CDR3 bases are TGTGCCAGTAGTATGTGGCTAGCGGGAGTGGAAGATACGCAGTATTTT. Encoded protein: CASSMWLAGVEDTQYF. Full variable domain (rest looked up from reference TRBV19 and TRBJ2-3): DGGITQSPKYLFRKEGQNVTLSCEQNLNHDAMYWYRQDPGQGLRLIYYSQIVNDFQKGDIAEGYSVSREKKESFPLTVTSAQKNPTAFYLCASSMWLAGVEDTQYFGPGTRLTVL.

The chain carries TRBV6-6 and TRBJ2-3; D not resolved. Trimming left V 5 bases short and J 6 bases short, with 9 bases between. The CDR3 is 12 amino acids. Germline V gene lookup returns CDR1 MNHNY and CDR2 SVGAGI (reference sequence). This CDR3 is CASSLIGDTQYF. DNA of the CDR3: TGTGCCAGCAGTCTAATAGGCGATACGCAGTATTTT.